Presented here are 10 T cell receptor beta chains from one specimen sequenced in a study of blood T cell repertoires in COVID-19. The table came from immunoSEQ multiplex PCR; TCRdb's copy has only in-frame clones and leaves some out. The table records 150,000 to 200,000 clones, around 72% of them present only once. Material: peripheral blood. The receptor set was obtained from a woman older than 75 with acute or convalescent COVID-19.

The chain combines TRBV5-1 with TRBJ2-1; D gene ambiguous. Germline CDR1 reads SGHRS; CDR2 reads YFSETQ. V dropped 1 base and J dropped 7 bases, with 6 bases sitting between them. There are 12 residues in the CDR3. The CDR3 nucleotides read TGCGCCAGCAGCTTGTCAGGAAATGAGCAGTTCTTC. Protein: CASSLSGNEQFF.

This chain connects TRBV11-2 to TRBJ2-3; 8 bases match TRBD2. Germline lookup yields CDR1 SGHAT and CDR2 FQNNGV. The length of the CDR3 is 16 residues. Losses at the gene ends were 1 base for V and 2 bases for J; bases not matched to a gene: 5. CDR3 nucleotides: TGTGCCAGCAGCTTAGGGGTAGCGGGAAACACAGATACGCAGTATTTT. Translating gives CASSLGVAGNTDTQYF.

This clone came up once. The V and J genes are TRBV21-1 and TRBJ2-7; the table's D call of TRBD2 was not tested on the DNA. TRBV21-1 is a known pseudogene. The CDR3 is made up of 18 amino acids. This chain's CDR3 is CASSRLLAGSTNRYEQYF. The CDR3 DNA is TGTGCCAGCAGCAGGCTCCTAGCGGGGTCTACAAACCGCTACGAGCAGTACTTC.

The chain is built from TRBV14 and TRBJ2-1, with D hard to call. The CDR3 is 14 amino acids. In germline, CDR1 is SGHDN, CDR2 FVKESK. Trimming pared 4 bases from V and 0 bases from J, leaving 7 bases between. CDR3 nucleotide sequence: TGTGCCAGCAGCCCGTTCTTCTCCTACAATGAGCAGTTCTTC. The encoded protein is CASSPFFSYNEQFF.

The CDR3 bases are TGTGCCAGCTCACTGAACGTGGGGGGAAGGGACTCTGGGGCCAACGTCCTGACTTTC. It yields the protein CASSLNVGGRDSGANVLTF. The V and J genes are TRBV18 and TRBJ2-6, with D tentatively TRBD2 (6 bases). The germline V and J ends were trimmed by 4 bases and 0 bases, with 19 bases remaining between them. Germline-derived CDR1 and CDR2 are KGHSH and LQKENI. The CDR3 covers 19 residues.

The chain links TRBV15 to TRBJ1-1, with D uncertain. V was shortened by 4 bases and J by 0 bases, with 12 bases between the two germline ends. Germline V gene data show CDR1 as LNHNV and CDR2 as YYDKDF (reference sequence). The CDR3 contains 15 residues. CDR3 in DNA: TGTGCCACCAGCAATGGCACCCGGGTGAACACTGAAGCTTTCTTT. Translated, it gives CATSNGTRVNTEAFF. Complete variable domain (other parts from reference TRBV15 and TRBJ1-1): DAMVIQNPRYQVTQFGKPVTLSCSQTLNHNVMYWYQQKSSQAPKLLFHYYDKDFNNEADTPDNFQSRRPNTSFCFLDIRSPGLGDTAMYLCATSNGTRVNTEAFFGQGTRLTVV.

To note about this clone: Other DNA sequences in this specimen translate into the identical CDR3. The chain has TRBV28 and TRBJ1-3; 9 nucleotides align to TRBD1. Trimming cost V 2 bases and J 3 bases; bases outside gene matches: 2. The CDR3 sequence is 15 residues long. Germline lookup yields CDR1 MDHEN and CDR2 SYDVKM. For the CDR3, the DNA is TGTGCCAGCAGTTTAGGGGGACAGGGTGGAAACACCATATATTTT. This sequence encodes CASSLGGQGGNTIYF.

The chain links TRBV9 to TRBJ1-2; 11 positions agree with TRBD1. V shed 4 bases and J 4 bases; nucleotides not matched to a gene: 12. In germline, CDR1 is SGDLS, CDR2 YYNGEE. CDR3 length: 17 residues. CDR3 sequence reads: CASSPLPGQGAFYGYTF. The CDR3 bases are TGTGCCAGCAGCCCCCTCCCCGGACAGGGGGCCTTCTATGGCTACACCTTC. The full variable domain, in which reference TRBV9 and TRBJ1-2 provide the parts outside the CDR3, is DSGVTQTPKHLITATGQRVTLRCSPRSGDLSVYWYQQSLDQGLQFLIQYYNGEERAKGNILERFSAQQFPDLHSELNLSSLELGDSALYFCASSPLPGQGAFYGYTFGSGTRLTVV.

The chain has TRBV6-5 and TRBJ1-2; no firm D call. V shed 5 bases and J shed 5 bases, with 12 bases lying between them. The germline V gene has CDR1 MNHEY and CDR2 SVGAGI. The CDR3 covers 13 residues. For the CDR3, the DNA is TGTGCCAGCAGTCTAGAAGTGGAATATGGCTACACCTTC. Protein: CASSLEVEYGYTF.

The J gene is TRBJ1-4, the V gene TRBV18, with a tentative D call TRBD1 (5 bases). Germline V gives CDR1 KGHSH, CDR2 LQKENI. The CDR3 covers 13 residues. V shed 6 bases and J shed 5 bases, with 10 bases lying between them. The CDR3 is CASSGQRNEKLFF. The CDR3 nucleotides read TGTGCCAGCTCGGGGCAGAGGAATGAAAAACTGTTTTTT. Full variable domain (rest looked up from reference TRBV18 and TRBJ1-4): NAGVMQNPRHLVRRRGQEARLRCSPMKGHSHVYWYRQLPEEGLKFMVYLQKENIIDESGMPKERFSAEFPKEGPSILRIQQVVRGDSAAYFCASSGQRNEKLFFGSGTQLSVL.